This T cell receptor (beta chain) appears in the sequencing data of a study of tumor and adjacent non-tumor tissue in lung cancer. No cell sorting was done before RNA was extracted from the tissue. Germline CDR1 and CDR2: KGHSH and LQKENI. Between the trimmed V and J ends, which lost 4 bases and 8 bases, there was a span of 12 bases. This CDR3 is built from 12 residues. Study observations and caveats: Compared with tumor, normal lung showed significantly lower TCR diversity.

The library came from three nested PCR rounds adapted from ARM-PCR protocols. MiXCR, run by TCRdb on the multiplex PCR reads, gives a single entry per CDR3 protein. The sample includes roughly 120,000 distinct CDR3 sequences, over 75% of them seen just once. Concerning this clonotype: Its antigen is unidentified.

Sample: lung tumor tissue. The rearrangement joins TRBV18 to TRBJ2-7; D not resolved. The source of this sequence is a man aged 65 to 79 with non-small cell lung cancer. CDR3: CASSLSRYKQYF. CDR3 nucleotide sequence: TGTGCCAGCTCACTTTCCCGTTACAAGCAGTACTTC.